This T cell receptor (beta chain) was obtained from a study of blood T cell repertoires in COVID-19. The assay was immunoSEQ multiplex PCR, and TCRdb's table has in-frame clones only and misses some. The table lists 90,000 to 130,000 clones, 88% of them singletons, with 2.4% in the top ten. V gave up 1 base and J gave up 5 bases; unmatched junction bases: 8. CDR1 is SGHNT, CDR2 YYREEE, per germline (reference sequence). CDR3 length: 16 residues. Sample: peripheral blood. This TCR came from a human donor in a cohort sampled during active COVID-19. The rearrangement joins TRBV5-4 to TRBJ2-3; 9 bases line up with TRBD2. CDR3 in amino acids: CASSLSRGLAVDTQYF. The CDR3 DNA follows: TGTGCCAGCAGCTTGAGTAGGGGACTAGCAGTAGATACGCAGTATTTT.